Below, 18 T cell receptor beta chains from the same sample are listed, as sequenced in a study of T cells in Graves' hyperthyroidism and ophthalmopathy. Amplification of TCR beta CDR3 regions was performed using RNA transcripts as template. RT-PCR in the first round (using the HTBI primer set) targeted the TCR CDR3. TCRdb itself ran the multiplex PCR reads through MiXCR, one entry per CDR3 protein. The data contain about 360,000 distinct CDR3 sequences, about a fifth of them singletons. Sequencing was done on a sample of blood. These receptors all come from a woman between 18 and 29 years old with Graves' hyperthyroidism.

This clonotype has ten or more counts. The chain has TRBV5-1 and TRBJ1-1; D may be TRBD1 (6 bases). V was clipped by 1 base and J by 11 bases, with 9 bases between them. Germline-derived CDR1 and CDR2 are SGHRS and YFSETQ. CDR3 size: 11 residues. CDR3 sequence (DNA): TGCGCCAGCAGCTTGTCGGGGGCCGCTTTCTTT. Encoded protein: CASSLSGAAFF.

This clonotype has at least ten counts. The V call is TRBV2, the J call TRBJ2-5, with TRBD2 identical over 8 bases. Germline V gene sequence: CDR1 SNHLY, CDR2 FYNNEI. The CDR3 runs 11 residues. The ends lost 5 bases at V and 14 bases at J; junction bases unmatched: 7. CDR3 loop: CASSRGGLQYF. The CDR3, as DNA: TGTGCCAGCAGTCGGGGGGGCCTTCAATACTTC.

This clonotype came up many times. The chain combines TRBV28 with TRBJ1-2; unclear D gene. CDR3 size: 14 residues. Germline V lookup: CDR1 MDHEN, CDR2 SYDVKM. The germline V and J ends were trimmed by 0 bases and 4 bases, with 9 bases remaining between them. This CDR3 is CASSLWDERYGYTF. In nucleotides, the CDR3 is TGTGCCAGCAGTTTATGGGATGAACGCTATGGCTACACCTTC.

This clonotype showed up many times. The genes are TRBV4-3 and TRBJ1-4; 7 nucleotides match TRBD1. Germline CDR1 and CDR2: LGHNA and YSLEER. The CDR3 consists of 15 residues. The V and J ends lost 4 bases and 4 bases, in that order; junction bases with no gene match: 6. The CDR3 DNA sequence: TGCGCCAGCAGCCTACGGACAGGCTTTAATGAAAAACTGTTTTTT. Translation: CASSLRTGFNEKLFF.

The rearrangement links TRBV10-3 to TRBJ2-5; the D gene is possibly TRBD1 (6 bases). Per germline, CDR1 ENHRY and CDR2 SYGVKD. The CDR3 is 14 amino acids. V shed 3 bases and J shed 5 bases, with 13 bases lying between them. CDR3 nucleotide sequence: TGTGCCATCAGTGACGGCCAGGGGACGGAGACCCAGTACTTC. Protein product: CAISDGQGTETQYF.

This clonotype was observed many times. The chain is built from TRBV18 and TRBJ1-5, with D possibly matching TRBD1 (5 bases). Trimming pared 4 bases from V and 7 bases from J, leaving 11 bases between. Germline CDR1 is KGHSH and CDR2 is LQKENI. This CDR3 is built from 13 residues. DNA of the CDR3: TGTGCCAGCTCACGGGCGGGGGAGCAGCCCCAGCATTTT. Its protein is CASSRAGEQPQHF. Full variable domain (outside the CDR3, taken from reference TRBV18 and TRBJ1-5): NAGVMQNPRHLVRRRGQEARLRCSPMKGHSHVYWYRQLPEEGLKFMVYLQKENIIDESGMPKERFSAEFPKEGPSILRIQQVVRGDSAAYFCASSRAGEQPQHFGDGTRLSIL.

Ten or more counts support this clonotype. This chain connects TRBV7-6 to TRBJ2-5; D ambiguous. The CDR3 is made up of 13 amino acids. In germline, CDR1 is SGHVS, CDR2 FNYEAQ. Trimming pared 5 bases from V and 3 bases from J, leaving 10 bases between. CDR3 nucleotide sequence: TGTGCCAGCAGCCCCCCGTGGGAAGAGACCCAGTACTTC. Its translation: CASSPPWEETQYF.

This clonotype was seen more than once but under ten times. This rearrangement joins TRBV12-3 or TRBV12-4 to TRBJ2-2; 8 bases match TRBD1. The ends lost 6 bases at V and 7 bases at J; junction bases unmatched: 4. This CDR3 comprises 13 residues. The CDR3 coding sequence is TGTGCCAGCAGGGACAGGGTGGACGGGGAGCTGTTTTTT. Amino acids: CASRDRVDGELFF.

This clonotype was seen more than once but under ten times. The CDR3 DNA sequence: TGTGCCAGCAGCCAAGATATCGAAAAAAACATTCAGTACTTC. Protein sequence: CASSQDIEKNIQYF. The chain combines TRBV4-2 with TRBJ2-4; the D is unclear. V dropped 0 bases and J dropped 4 bases, with 7 bases sitting between them. CDR1 and CDR2 (germline): LGHNA, YNFKEQ. The CDR3 is 14 residues long.

In regard to this clonotype: Relative to the germline gene, one junction end is altered; a read error may explain this. The V gene is TRBV7-2, the J gene TRBJ1-1, with D hard to call. Germline CDR1 SGHTA, CDR2 FQGNSA. This CDR3 is built from 13 residues. The CDR3, as DNA: TGTGTCAGCAGCTGGAGAGGGAACACTGAAGCTTTCTTT. Its protein product is CVSSWRGNTEAFF. Complete variable domain (other parts from reference TRBV7-2 and TRBJ1-1): GAGVSQSPSNKVTEKGKDVELRCDPISGHTALYWYRQSLGQGLEFLIYFQGNSAPDKSGLPSDRFSAERTGGSVSTLTIQRTQQEDSAVYLCVSSWRGNTEAFFGQGTRLTVV.

At least ten counts were recorded for this clonotype. This chain links TRBV5-8 with TRBJ2-5, with D perhaps TRBD1 (5 bases). Germline V gives CDR1 SGHTS, CDR2 YDEGEE. The CDR3 extends over 15 amino acids. Trimming took 0 bases from V and 0 from J, leaving 9 bases between them. The DNA for the CDR3 is TGTGCCAGCAGCTTGGGACAGCTTAACCAAGAGACCCAGTACTTC. Its translation: CASSLGQLNQETQYF. Combining the CDR3 with reference TRBV5-8 and TRBJ2-5 gives the whole variable domain EAGVTQSPTHLIKTRGQQATLRCSPISGHTSVYWYQQALGLGLQFLLWYDEGEERNRGNFPPRFSGRQFPNYSSELNVNALELEDSALYLCASSLGQLNQETQYFGPGTRLLVL.

This clonotype was picked up a small number of times. V usage is TRBV3-1 and J usage is TRBJ1-2; D call uncertain. The CDR3 is made up of 13 amino acids. Germline V gives CDR1 LGHDT, CDR2 YNNKEL (reference sequence). V dropped 4 bases and J dropped 4 bases, with 10 bases sitting between them. CDR3 bases: TGTGCCAGCAGCCGAACAGATTCCTATGGCTACACCTTC. This encodes CASSRTDSYGYTF.

The sample holds many counts of this clonotype. The chain links TRBV25-1 to TRBJ2-7; TRBD2 matches 8 bases. J was trimmed by 0 bases and V by 2 bases; bases with no gene match: 3. Germline assignment: CDR1 MGHDK and CDR2 SYGVNS. The CDR3 consists of 15 residues. The CDR3 nucleotides are TGTGCCAGCAGTGAAAGCGGGGGCAGCTCCTACGAGCAGTACTTC. This codes for CASSESGGSSYEQYF.

This clonotype was seen at least ten times. The chain carries TRBV20-1 and TRBJ1-5; D is ambiguous. The V and J ends lost 5 bases and 7 bases respectively, with 15 bases between them. This CDR3 region has 13 residues. Germline lookup yields CDR1 DFQATT and CDR2 SNEGSKA (reference sequence). In nucleotides, the CDR3 is TGCAGTGCTGCCCCAGGTATCCGCCAGCCCCAGCATTTT. Its protein is CSAAPGIRQPQHF.

In this sample, this clonotype turned up many times. This chain links TRBV6-5 with TRBJ1-1; D is perhaps TRBD1 (5 bases). This CDR3 is 14 amino acids long. The germline gives CDR1 MNHEY, CDR2 SVGAGI. V was pared by 2 bases and J by 1 base, with 8 bases between. Here the CDR3 reads CASSYGARNTEAFF. In DNA form, the CDR3 reads TGTGCCAGCAGTTACGGGGCGAGGAACACTGAAGCTTTCTTT.

This clonotype was counted at least ten times. V is TRBV12-3 or TRBV12-4 and J is TRBJ2-5; D is unclear. The CDR3 extends over 13 amino acids. V gave up 2 bases and J gave up 4 bases, with 8 bases separating them. The CDR3 here is CASSLSEAETQYF. Here the CDR3 DNA reads TGTGCCAGCAGTTTATCAGAGGCAGAGACCCAGTACTTC.

This clonotype was observed many times. The chain has TRBV12-3 or TRBV12-4 and TRBJ1-2; D possibly corresponds to TRBD1 (6 bases). The ends were cut back, 6 bases at V and 5 bases at J, with 10 bases in the middle. This CDR3 is 12 amino acids long. The CDR3 DNA reads TGTGCCAGCAGACAGGGCAAGTATGGCTACACCTTC. It codes for CASRQGKYGYTF.

This chain connects TRBV12-3 or TRBV12-4 to TRBJ2-7; the match to TRBD1 covers 9 bases. This CDR3 has 15 residues. Trimming removed 6 bases from V and 4 bases from J; junction bases left unmatched: 10. The CDR3 reads CASSPSLTGGYEQYF. CDR3 bases: TGTGCCAGCAGCCCGTCCCTGACAGGGGGTTACGAGCAGTACTTC.